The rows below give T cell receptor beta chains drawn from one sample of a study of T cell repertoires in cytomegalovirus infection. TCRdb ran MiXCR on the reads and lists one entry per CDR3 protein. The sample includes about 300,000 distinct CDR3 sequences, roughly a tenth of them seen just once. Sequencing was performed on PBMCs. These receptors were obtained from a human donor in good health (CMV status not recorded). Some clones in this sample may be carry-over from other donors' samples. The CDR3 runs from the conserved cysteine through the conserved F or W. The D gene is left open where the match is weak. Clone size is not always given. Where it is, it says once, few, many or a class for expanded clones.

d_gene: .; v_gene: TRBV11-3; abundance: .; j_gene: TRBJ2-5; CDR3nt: TGTGCCAGCAGCTTAGATATAGGACAGATTTACTTC; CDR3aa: CASSLDIGQIYF
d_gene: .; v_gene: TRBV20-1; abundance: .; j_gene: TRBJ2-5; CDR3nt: TGCAGTGCCGTCAGGGGGGTCCCCCAAGAGACCCAGTACTTC; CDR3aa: CSAVRGVPQETQYF
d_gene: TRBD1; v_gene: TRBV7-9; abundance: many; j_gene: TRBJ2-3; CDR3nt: TGTGCCAACGAAATAGGGACAGGGGCTAGCACAGATACGCAGTATTTT; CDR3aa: CANEIGTGASTDTQYF
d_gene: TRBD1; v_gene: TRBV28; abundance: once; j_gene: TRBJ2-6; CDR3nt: TGTGCCAGCCTGGGACAGGGGGCGGCTGGGGCCAACGTCCTGACTTTC; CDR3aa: CASLGQGAAGANVLTF
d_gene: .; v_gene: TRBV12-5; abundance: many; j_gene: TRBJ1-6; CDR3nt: TGTGCTAGTGGTCTGGCCTTTAATTCACCCCTCCACTTT; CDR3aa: CASGLAFNSPLHF
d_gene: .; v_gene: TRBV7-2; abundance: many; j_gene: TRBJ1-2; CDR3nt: TGTGCCAGCAGCTTAGGGTTGGCGGAGTTTGCCTATGGCTACACCTTC; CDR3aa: CASSLGLAEFAYGYTF
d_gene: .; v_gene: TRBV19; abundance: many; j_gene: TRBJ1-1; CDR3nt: TGTGCCAGTAGTATAGTTGGCTCCCCGACTGAAGCTTTCTTT; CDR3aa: CASSIVGSPTEAFF
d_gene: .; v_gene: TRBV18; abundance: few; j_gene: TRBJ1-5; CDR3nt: TGTGCCAGCTCACCATGGTCGGAGGAGGGAGGACAGCCCCAGCATTTT; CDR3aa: CASSPWSEEGGQPQHF
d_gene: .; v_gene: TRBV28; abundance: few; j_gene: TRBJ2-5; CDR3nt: TGTGCCAGCAGTATCCCCAACAGGGTTGGGGAGACCCAGTACTTC; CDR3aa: CASSIPNRVGETQYF
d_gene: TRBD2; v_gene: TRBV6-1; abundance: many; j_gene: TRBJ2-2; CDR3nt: TGTGCCAGCAGTGAAGCGCGGGGGGCAGCGAACACCGGGGAGCTGTTTTTT; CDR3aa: CASSEARGAANTGELFF
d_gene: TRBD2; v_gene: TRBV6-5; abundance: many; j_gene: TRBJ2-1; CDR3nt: TGTGCCAGCAGTTACTTCCTCGGGACTAGCGGGGGGAGCTCCTACAATGAGCAGTTCTTC; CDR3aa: CASSYFLGTSGGSSYNEQFF
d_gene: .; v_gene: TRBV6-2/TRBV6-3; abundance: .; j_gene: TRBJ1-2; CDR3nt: TGTGCCAGCAGTCGAGGGGGAGCTAACTATGGCTACACCTTC; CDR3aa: CASSRGGANYGYTF
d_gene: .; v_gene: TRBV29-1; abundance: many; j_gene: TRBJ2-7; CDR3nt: TGCAGCGTTACAGGTCTTCACTCCTACGAGCAGTACTTC; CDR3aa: CSVTGLHSYEQYF
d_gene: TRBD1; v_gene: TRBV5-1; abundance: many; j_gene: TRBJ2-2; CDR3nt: TGCGCCAGCAGTTCCGGGACAGGGAACACCGGGGAGCTGTTTTTT; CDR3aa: CASSSGTGNTGELFF
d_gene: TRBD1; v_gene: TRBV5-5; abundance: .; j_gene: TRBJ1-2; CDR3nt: TGTGCCAGCAGCTTGGAACTGACAGGGGGCGGTGACTATGGCTACACCTTC; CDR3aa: CASSLELTGGGDYGYTF
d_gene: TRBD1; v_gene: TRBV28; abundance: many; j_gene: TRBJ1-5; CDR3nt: TGTGCCAGCAGTTCGCCAGGACAGGGGTTAAAGCCCCAGCATTTT; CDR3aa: CASSSPGQGLKPQHF
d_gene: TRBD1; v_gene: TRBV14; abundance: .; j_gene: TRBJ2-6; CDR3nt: TGTGCCAGCAGCCAAACCCGGGACAGGGTCTCTGGGGCCAACGTCCTGACTTTC; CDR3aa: CASSQTRDRVSGANVLTF
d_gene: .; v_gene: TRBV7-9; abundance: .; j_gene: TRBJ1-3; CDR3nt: TGTGCCAGCAGCTTAGAGGGAAACACCACATATTTT; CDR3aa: CASSLEGNTTYF
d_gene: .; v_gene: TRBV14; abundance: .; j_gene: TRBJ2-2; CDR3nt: TGTGCCAGCAGCCAAGGTCCGGGGGCGGAGACCGGGGAGCTGTTTTTT; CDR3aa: CASSQGPGAETGELFF
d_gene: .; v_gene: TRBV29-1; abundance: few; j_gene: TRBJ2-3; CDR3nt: TGCAGCGTTGATGGGACTCCTACTAGCACAGATACGCAGTATTTT; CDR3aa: CSVDGTPTSTDTQYF
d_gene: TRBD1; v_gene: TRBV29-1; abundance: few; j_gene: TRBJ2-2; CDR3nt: TGCAGCGTTTTTGGGACAGCGAACACCGGGGAGCTGTTTTTT; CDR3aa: CSVFGTANTGELFF
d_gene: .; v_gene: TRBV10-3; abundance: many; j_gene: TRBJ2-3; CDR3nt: TGTGCCATCAAGATGGGGGACGATACGCAGTATTTT; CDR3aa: CAIKMGDDTQYF
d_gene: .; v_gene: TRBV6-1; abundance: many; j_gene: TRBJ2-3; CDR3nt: TGTGCCAGCCATCCTTTGGGCACAGATACGCAGTATTTT; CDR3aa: CASHPLGTDTQYF
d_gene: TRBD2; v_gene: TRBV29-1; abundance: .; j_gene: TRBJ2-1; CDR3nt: TGCAGCGTAACCGCGAGACTAGCACCGGTAAAGTTCTTC; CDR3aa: CSVTARLAPVKFF
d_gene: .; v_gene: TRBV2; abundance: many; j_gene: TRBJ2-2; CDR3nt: TGTGCCAGCAGTGTCTCCCATGTTCACACCGGGGAGCTGTTTTTT; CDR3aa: CASSVSHVHTGELFF
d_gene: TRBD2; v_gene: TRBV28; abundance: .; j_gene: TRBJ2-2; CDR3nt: TGTGCCAGCAGCTCCGGGGGGATCGTGGGCGGGGAGCTGTTTTTT; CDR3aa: CASSSGGIVGGELFF
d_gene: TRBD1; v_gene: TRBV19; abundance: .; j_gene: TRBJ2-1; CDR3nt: TGTGCCAGTAGTATCTGGGACAGGGGATCGGATGAGCAGTTCTTC; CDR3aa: CASSIWDRGSDEQFF
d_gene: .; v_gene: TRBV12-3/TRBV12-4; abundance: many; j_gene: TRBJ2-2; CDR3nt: TGTGCCAGCAGGGAGGGAACGAGGATCGGGGAGCTGTTTTTT; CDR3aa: CASREGTRIGELFF
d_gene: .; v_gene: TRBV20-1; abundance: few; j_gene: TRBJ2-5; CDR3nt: TGCAGTGCTAGAGCAACCTCCAGGGATGTGGGGACCCAGTACTTC; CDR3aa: CSARATSRDVGTQYF
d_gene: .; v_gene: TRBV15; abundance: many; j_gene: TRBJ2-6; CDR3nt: TGTGCCACCAGCAGAGATTACGCCGGGGCTGGGGCCAACGTCCTGACTTTC; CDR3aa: CATSRDYAGAGANVLTF
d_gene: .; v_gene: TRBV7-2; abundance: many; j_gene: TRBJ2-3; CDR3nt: TGTGCCAGCAGCTTTGTCGGGCAAAGCACAGATACGCAGTATTTT; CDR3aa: CASSFVGQSTDTQYF
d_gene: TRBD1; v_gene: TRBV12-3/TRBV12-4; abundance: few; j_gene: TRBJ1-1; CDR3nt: TGTGCCAGCAGTTCCCAGGGGGCAATCGTTGAAGCTTTCTTT; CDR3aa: CASSSQGAIVEAFF
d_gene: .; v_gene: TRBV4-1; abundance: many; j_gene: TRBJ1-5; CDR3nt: TGCGCCAGCAGCCAAGTATCACGGAGCAATCAGCCCCAGCATTTT; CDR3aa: CASSQVSRSNQPQHF